This entry describes one T cell receptor (beta chain). The data originate from a study of technical replicates of blood from a handful of donors. TCRdb keeps only in-frame clones here, not all; method: immunoSEQ multiplex PCR. This table holds 60,000 to 90,000 clones, roughly 96% found once. Germline values: CDR1 MDHEN, CDR2 SYDVKM. Losses at the gene ends were 5 bases for V and 1 base for J; bases not matched to a gene: 8. This CDR3 is 16 amino acids long. This chain links TRBV28 with TRBJ1-5; 7 nucleotides align to TRBD1. Sequencing was done on a sample of T cells isolated from PBMCs. The receptor was isolated from a human donor in good health. CDR3 protein: CASSGTQGLSNQPQHF. CDR3 bases: TGTGCCAGCAGTGGAACACAGGGGCTAAGCAATCAGCCCCAGCATTTT.